The 26 T cell receptor beta chains below were found in one sample sequenced in a study of blood T cell repertoires in COVID-19. Profiled with immunoSEQ multiplex PCR; TCRdb holds only in-frame clones, not every one. The sample carries roughly 380,000 clones, about 80% recorded once. Material: peripheral blood. Every receptor here comes from a human donor with acute or convalescent COVID-19. The donor label of this sample is uncertain.

The CDR3 bases are TGTGCCAGCAGCCCAAGACTGACCCAGTACTTC. It specifies CASSPRLTQYF. V is TRBV7-9 and J is TRBJ2-5; D unclear. CDR1 is SEHNR and CDR2 is FQNEAQ in the germline V gene (reference sequence). CDR3 length: 11 residues. V lost 5 bases, J lost 7 bases, and 8 bases lay in between.

This clone occurred once. The chain joins TRBV28 to TRBJ2-1, with 8 positions matching TRBD2. V trimming: 6 bases; J trimming: 8 bases; junction bases outside the gene matches: 18. The CDR3 length is 17 residues. Germline lookup yields CDR1 MDHEN and CDR2 SYDVKM. This chain's CDR3 is CASSSPGLASGLYEQFF. Here the CDR3 DNA reads TGTGCCAGCAGCTCTCCCGGACTAGCCTCTGGTCTTTATGAGCAGTTCTTC. Using reference TRBV28 and TRBJ2-1 for the parts outside the CDR3, the full variable domain is DVKVTQSSRYLVKRTGEKVFLECVQDMDHENMFWYRQDPGLGLRLIYFSYDVKMKEKGDIPEGYSVSREKKERFSLILESASTNQTSMYLCASSSPGLASGLYEQFFGPGTRLTVL.

The chain carries TRBV20-1 and TRBJ2-7; 8 bases fit TRBD2. The ends lost 6 bases at V and 11 bases at J; junction bases unmatched: 15. CDR3 size: 13 residues. CDR1 DFQATT and CDR2 SNEGSKA come from the germline V gene (reference sequence). DNA of the CDR3: TGCAGTGCGAGTGGGGGGACGGGAGGGCATAAGTACTTC. This gives the protein CSASGGTGGHKYF.

This clone was seen once. The genes are TRBV5-1 and TRBJ2-7, with D possibly TRBD1 on 6 matching bases. The germline V gene has CDR1 SGHRS and CDR2 YFSETQ. The CDR3 has 15 residues. V was cut by 2 bases and J by 1 base, with 13 bases left in between. The DNA of the CDR3 is TGCGCCAGCAGCTTCCTGACAGGCCGTTCCTACGAGCAGTACTTC. It encodes CASSFLTGRSYEQYF.

V gene TRBV30 combines with J gene TRBJ2-4; possibly TRBD2 for D (5 bases). The CDR3 runs 18 residues. Germline loops: CDR1 GTSNPN, CDR2 SVGIG (reference sequence). Trimming pared 1 base from V and 0 bases from J, leaving 19 bases between. The CDR3 sequence: CAWSGTGIFPLAKNIQYF. CDR3 nucleotides: TGTGCCTGGAGTGGCACGGGGATCTTCCCTTTAGCCAAAAACATTCAGTACTTC.

The rearrangement links TRBV11-3 to TRBJ2-5; perhaps TRBD2 as D (5 bases). The CDR3 is 15 amino acids. Trimming shortened V by 1 base and J by 3 bases, and 12 bases separated the two germline ends. Germline values: CDR1 SGHNT, CDR2 YENEEA. The CDR3 here is CASSLGGLAEETQYF. In DNA, the CDR3 is TGTGCCAGCAGCTTAGGCGGACTCGCCGAAGAGACCCAGTACTTC.

This CDR3 reads CASSIRERYTEAFF. The CDR3, as DNA: TGTGCCAGTAGTATCCGGGAGAGGTATACTGAAGCTTTCTTT. The gene calls are TRBV19 and TRBJ1-1; D uncertain. The CDR3 is made up of 14 amino acids. The V end was cut by 3 bases, the J end by 5 bases, with 13 bases between. CDR1 and CDR2 from the germline V gene are LNHDA and SQIVND (reference sequence).

This chain joins TRBV14 and TRBJ1-1, with TRBD1 matching over 7 bases. V was pared by 1 base and J by 2 bases, with 4 bases of the junction left unmatched. The length of the CDR3 is 15 residues. Germline loops: CDR1 SGHDN, CDR2 FVKESK. The CDR3: CASSQGQGRNTEAFF. CDR3 DNA: TGTGCCAGCAGCCAAGGACAGGGCCGAAACACTGAAGCTTTCTTT.

The rearrangement joins TRBV23-1 to TRBJ2-1; perhaps TRBD2 as D (7 bases). TRBV23-1 is annotated as an ORF whose role is uncertain. The CDR3 length is 18 residues. The V and J ends lost 8 bases and 1 base respectively, with 24 bases between them. CDR3 sequence: CASDLKGGGERSYNEQFF. CDR3 DNA: TGCGCCAGCGACCTAAAGGGAGGGGGGGAAAGGTCCTACAATGAGCAGTTCTTC.

The chain joins TRBV5-4 to TRBJ2-3, with 7 bases aligning to TRBD2. This CDR3 is 19 amino acids long. Losses at the gene ends were 2 bases for V and 0 bases for J; bases not matched to a gene: 15. The V gene's germline CDR1 is SGHNT and CDR2 YYREEE (reference sequence). CDR3: CASSLGGTVGGPSTDTQYF. DNA of the CDR3: TGTGCCAGCAGCTTAGGTGGAACTGTGGGAGGGCCGAGCACAGATACGCAGTATTTT.

J is TRBJ2-1 and V is TRBV5-1, with D possibly matching TRBD1 (5 bases). The germline V gene encodes CDR1 SGHRS and CDR2 YFSETQ. The CDR3 runs to 13 residues. Trimming left V 0 bases short and J 8 bases short, with 9 bases between. The CDR3 DNA follows: TGCGCCAGCAGCTTGGTACAGGTCGATGAGCAGTTCTTC. It is translated as CASSLVQVDEQFF.

The chain combines TRBV30 with TRBJ1-2; TRBD1 matches 11 bases. This CDR3 has 20 residues. Trimming took 1 base from V and 5 from J; bases not matched to a gene: 21. The germline gives CDR1 GTSNPN, CDR2 SVGIG (reference sequence). The CDR3 coding sequence is TGTGCCTGGAGTGCCACAAAAACCAAGGGACAGGGGGATATAAGGTATGGCTACACCTTC. This encodes CAWSATKTKGQGDIRYGYTF.

The J gene is TRBJ2-3, the V gene TRBV30; possibly TRBD2 for D (5 bases). This CDR3 spans 13 amino acids. V dropped 5 bases and J dropped 4 bases, with 13 bases sitting between them. Germline CDR1 GTSNPN, CDR2 SVGIG (reference sequence). The CDR3 region is CAWAFRGPDTQYF. The CDR3 DNA is TGTGCCTGGGCCTTCCGAGGGCCAGATACGCAGTATTTT. The full variable domain, with the rest looked up from reference TRBV30 and TRBJ2-3, is SQTIHQWPATLVQPVGSPLSLECTVEGTSNPNLYWYRQAAGRGLQLLFYSVGIGQISSEVPQNLSASRPQDRQFILSSKKLLLSDSGFYLCAWAFRGPDTQYFGPGTRLTVL.

The chain has TRBV7-9 and TRBJ2-3; no firm D call. The germline V gene encodes CDR1 SEHNR and CDR2 FQNEAQ (reference sequence). The CDR3 consists of 13 residues. The ends were cut back, 9 bases at V and 2 bases at J, with 12 bases in the middle. CDR3 DNA sequence: TGTGCCAGATCGACACTGGACACAGATACGCAGTATTTT. Amino acids: CARSTLDTDTQYF. Together with reference TRBV7-9 and TRBJ2-3, the CDR3 gives the full variable domain: DTGVSQNPRHKITKRGQNVTFRCDPISEHNRLYWYRQTLGQGPEFLTYFQNEAQLEKSRLLSDRFSAERPKGSFSTLEIQRTEQGDSAMYLCARSTLDTDTQYFGPGTRLTVL.

The chain couples TRBV20-1 to TRBJ1-1, with D unresolved. With 7 bases removed from V and 5 bases from J, the gap between germline ends came to 11 bases. Germline CDR1 and CDR2: DFQATT and SNEGSKA (reference sequence). The CDR3 is made up of 11 amino acids. In nucleotides, the CDR3 is TGCAGTGGGAGGAGAGGAACTGAAGCTTTCTTT. It is translated as CSGRRGTEAFF.

V gene TRBV5-1 combines with J gene TRBJ1-2, with 7 bases matching TRBD1. The junction had 5 bases not matched to a gene; V was cut back by 3 bases and J by 3 bases. Germline V gene data show CDR1 as SGHRS and CDR2 as YFSETQ. The CDR3 extends over 14 amino acids. CDR3 DNA: TGCGCCAGCAGCTATAACACAGGGGACTATGGCTACACCTTC. As protein: CASSYNTGDYGYTF.

V gene TRBV18 combines with J gene TRBJ2-2; no clear D gene. V shed 0 bases and J shed 5 bases, with 7 bases lying between them. The CDR3 has 14 residues. Germline CDR1 and CDR2: KGHSH and LQKENI. CDR3 DNA sequence: TGTGCCAGCTCACCACCTGAGAGGACCGGGGAGCTGTTTTTT. This gives the protein CASSPPERTGELFF.

This clone was observed once. This sequence joins TRBV19 and TRBJ1-5, with a tentative D call TRBD1 (6 bases). V was trimmed by 4 bases and J by 16 bases, leaving 17 bases between them. CDR3 length: 12 amino acids. From germline, CDR1 is LNHDA and CDR2 SQIVND (reference sequence). CDR3 sequence (DNA): TGTGCCAGTAGTACCCCCCCAAAGGGGGACCATTTT. It yields the protein CASSTPPKGDHF.

This rearrangement joins TRBV4-1 to TRBJ1-4; 7 nucleotides agree with TRBD1. Germline-derived CDR1 and CDR2 are MGHRA and YSYEKL. The CDR3 length is 16 residues. Trimming at V came to 4 bases and at J to 5 bases, leaving 10 bases not matched to a gene. The CDR3 DNA is TGCGCCAGCAGCCTACTACCGGGACAGCCCAATGAAAAACTGTTTTTT. The encoded protein is CASSLLPGQPNEKLFF.

V usage is TRBV12-3 or TRBV12-4 and J usage is TRBJ1-1; the match to TRBD1 covers 8 bases. The junction had 4 bases not matched to a gene; V was cut back by 6 bases and J by 4 bases. The CDR3 loop spans 13 amino acids. The CDR3 region has the DNA TGTGCCAGCAGGGCCACAGGGGGCACTGAAGCTTTCTTT. Translation: CASRATGGTEAFF.

V is TRBV4-1 and J is TRBJ1-5; no firm D call. Per the germline V gene, CDR1 is MGHRA and CDR2 is YSYEKL. The V gene lost 4 bases and the J gene lost 2 bases, with 9 bases spanning the gap. This CDR3 region has 14 residues. The CDR3 here is CASSRQEGNQPQHF. CDR3 DNA: TGCGCCAGCAGCCGGCAGGAAGGCAATCAGCCCCAGCATTTT.

V gene TRBV2 combines with J gene TRBJ1-2, with TRBD1 matching 7 bases. Per the germline V gene, CDR1 is SNHLY and CDR2 is FYNNEI. The CDR3 contains 14 residues. V gave up 9 bases and J gave up 4 bases; unmatched junction bases: 11. DNA for the CDR3: TGTGCCAGAGGGGGACAGCTCACCGCCTATGGCTACACCTTC. Residues: CARGGQLTAYGYTF. The full variable domain, rest sourced from reference TRBV2 and TRBJ1-2, is EPEVTQTPSHQVTQMGQEVILRCVPISNHLYFYWYRQILGQKVEFLVSFYNNEISEKSEIFDDQFSVERPDGSNFTLKIRSTKLEDSAMYFCARGGQLTAYGYTFGSGTRLTVV.

This clone was detected a few times. The chain has TRBV9 and TRBJ1-4; D perhaps matches TRBD1 (5 bases). This CDR3 is 16 amino acids long. V lost 7 bases and J 0 bases, leaving 16 bases between the germline ends. CDR1 is SGDLS, CDR2 YYNGEE, per germline. Written as DNA, the CDR3 is TGTGCCAGCTCCTCAGGGATCCTCCCAACTAATGAAAAACTGTTTTTT. This gives the protein CASSSGILPTNEKLFF. The complete variable domain, with remaining parts taken from reference TRBV9 and TRBJ1-4, reads DSGVTQTPKHLITATGQRVTLRCSPRSGDLSVYWYQQSLDQGLQFLIQYYNGEERAKGNILERFSAQQFPDLHSELNLSSLELGDSALYFCASSSGILPTNEKLFFGSGTQLSVL.

The chain carries TRBV5-1 and TRBJ1-1; D unresolved. The CDR3 is made up of 11 amino acids. The V end was cut by 7 bases, the J end by 10 bases, with 14 bases between. Germline assignment: CDR1 SGHRS and CDR2 YFSETQ. This CDR3 reads CASRGNEVAFF. The CDR3 bases are TGCGCCAGCCGGGGAAATGAGGTAGCTTTCTTT.

This CDR3 reads CASSPSSGGLSEQFF. In DNA form, the CDR3 reads TGTGCCAGCAGCCCTTCTAGCGGGGGCCTCAGCGAGCAGTTCTTC. V gene TRBV3-1 (or the pseudogene TRBV3-2) combines with J gene TRBJ2-1; TRBD2 matches at 10 bases. From germline, CDR1 is LGHDT and CDR2 YNNKEL (reference sequence). The CDR3 runs to 15 residues. V shed 4 bases, J shed 10 bases, and the junction held 10 bases outside the gene matches.

This clone was picked up a small number of times. This chain links TRBV2 with TRBJ2-1; no reliable D call. The CDR3 runs 15 residues. V lost 5 bases and J lost 0, with 11 bases in between. Germline CDR1 and CDR2: SNHLY and FYNNEI. In nucleotides, the CDR3 is TGTGCCAGCAGTACGGAGACGAGCTCCTACAATGAGCAGTTCTTC. The encoded protein is CASSTETSSYNEQFF.